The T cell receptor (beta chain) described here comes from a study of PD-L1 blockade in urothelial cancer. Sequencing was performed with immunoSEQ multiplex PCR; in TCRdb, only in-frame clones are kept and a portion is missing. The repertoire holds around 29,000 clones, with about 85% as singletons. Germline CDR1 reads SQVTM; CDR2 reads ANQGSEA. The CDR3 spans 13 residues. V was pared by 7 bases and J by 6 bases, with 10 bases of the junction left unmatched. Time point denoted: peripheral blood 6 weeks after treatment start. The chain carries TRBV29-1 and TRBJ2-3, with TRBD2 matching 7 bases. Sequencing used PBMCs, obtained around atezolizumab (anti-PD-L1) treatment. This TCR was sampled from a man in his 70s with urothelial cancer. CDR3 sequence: CSAISVGGDTQYF. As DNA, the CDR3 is TGCAGCGCTATCTCGGTGGGGGGGGATACGCAGTATTTT.